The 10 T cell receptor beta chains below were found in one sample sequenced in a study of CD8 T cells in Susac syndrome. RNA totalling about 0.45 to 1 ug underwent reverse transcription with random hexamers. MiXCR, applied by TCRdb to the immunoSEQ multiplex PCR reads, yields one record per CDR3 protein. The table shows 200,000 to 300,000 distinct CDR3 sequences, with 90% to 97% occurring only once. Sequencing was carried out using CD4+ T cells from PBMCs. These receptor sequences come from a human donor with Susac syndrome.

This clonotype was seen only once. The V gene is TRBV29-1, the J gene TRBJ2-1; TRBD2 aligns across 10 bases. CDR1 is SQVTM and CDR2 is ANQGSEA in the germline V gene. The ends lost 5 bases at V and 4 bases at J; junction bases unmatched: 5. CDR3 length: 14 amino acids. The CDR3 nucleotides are TGCAGCGTTCAAGGGACTAGCGCTTACAATGAGCAGTTCTTC. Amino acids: CSVQGTSAYNEQFF.

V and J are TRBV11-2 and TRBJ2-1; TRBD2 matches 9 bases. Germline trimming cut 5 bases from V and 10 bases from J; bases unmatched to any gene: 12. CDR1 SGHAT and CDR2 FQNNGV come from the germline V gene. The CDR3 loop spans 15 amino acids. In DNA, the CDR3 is TGTGCCAGCAGCCCCCGACTAGCGGAGAGGGGGGAGCAGTTCTTC. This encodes CASSPRLAERGEQFF.

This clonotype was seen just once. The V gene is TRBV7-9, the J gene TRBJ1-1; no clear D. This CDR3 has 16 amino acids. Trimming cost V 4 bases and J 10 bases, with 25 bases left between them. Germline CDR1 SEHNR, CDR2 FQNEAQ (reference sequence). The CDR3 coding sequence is TGTGCCAGCAGCTGGTTACGCGGCTTTGATGGAAGTGCAGCTTTCTTT. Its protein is CASSWLRGFDGSAAFF.

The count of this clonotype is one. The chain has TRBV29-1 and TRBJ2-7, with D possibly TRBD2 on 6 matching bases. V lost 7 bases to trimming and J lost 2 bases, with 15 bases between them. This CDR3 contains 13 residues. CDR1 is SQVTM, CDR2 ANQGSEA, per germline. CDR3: CSATRDFAYEQYF. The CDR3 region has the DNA TGCAGCGCCACTAGGGACTTTGCCTACGAGCAGTACTTC.

The CDR3 spells CASSLENRIHEQFF. The CDR3 DNA follows: TGCGCCAGCAGCTTGGAGAACCGGATCCATGAGCAGTTCTTC. The genes are TRBV5-1 and TRBJ2-1; the D is unclear. Germline V gene data show CDR1 as SGHRS and CDR2 as YFSETQ. This CDR3 region has 14 residues. V was trimmed by 0 bases and J by 8 bases, leaving 12 bases between them.

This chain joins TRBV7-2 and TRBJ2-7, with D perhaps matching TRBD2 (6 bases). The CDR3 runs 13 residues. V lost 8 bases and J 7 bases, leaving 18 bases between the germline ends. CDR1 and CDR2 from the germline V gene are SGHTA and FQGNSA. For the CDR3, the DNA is TGTGCCAGCGTACTAGCCCCTGCGGGGGAGCAGTACTTC. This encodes CASVLAPAGEQYF.

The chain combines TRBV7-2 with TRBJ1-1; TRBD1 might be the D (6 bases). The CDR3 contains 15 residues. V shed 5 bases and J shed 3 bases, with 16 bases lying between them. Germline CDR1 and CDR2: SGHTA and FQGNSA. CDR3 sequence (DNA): TGTGCCAGCAGCCCTTACAGGGTGCGGGACACTGAAGCTTTCTTT. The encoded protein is CASSPYRVRDTEAFF.

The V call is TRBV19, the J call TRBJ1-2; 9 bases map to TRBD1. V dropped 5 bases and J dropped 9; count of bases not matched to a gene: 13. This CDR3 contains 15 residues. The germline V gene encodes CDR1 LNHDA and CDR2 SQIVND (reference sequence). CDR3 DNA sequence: TGTGCCAGTAGTTCTTACTCCGGGACAGGGTTGAGCTACACCTTC. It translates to CASSSYSGTGLSYTF.

DNA of the CDR3: TGCGCCAGCAGCACTACTGGGTCTCTAGAGACCCAGTACTTC. It specifies CASSTTGSLETQYF. The chain carries TRBV4-1 and TRBJ2-5; D is ambiguous. CDR3 length: 14 residues. Germline CDR1 is MGHRA and CDR2 is YSYEKL. With 5 bases removed from V and 4 bases from J, the gap between germline ends came to 14 bases.

CDR3 DNA: TGTGCCAGCAGCGTAGTGGGACTAGCGGTCAATGAGCAGTTCTTC. Its protein is CASSVVGLAVNEQFF. The rearrangement joins TRBV9 to TRBJ2-1; 11 nucleotides agree with TRBD2. The germline gives CDR1 SGDLS, CDR2 YYNGEE. J lost 6 bases, V lost 0 bases, and 2 bases had no gene match. This CDR3 contains 15 residues.